One T cell receptor (beta chain) is described in this entry. Its antigen remains undetermined. Base-call qualities are not available, and no considerably larger clone is one nucleotide away. Collaborating institutions collected whole blood in K2EDTA tubes following their own protocols. For TCRbeta analysis, collaborators shipped samples in one of three forms: frozen whole blood, isolated PBMCs, or DNA extracted from either of those sample types. V is reduced by 0 bases and J by 2 bases, leaving a spacing of 13 bases between them. CDR1 and CDR2 are drawn from the germline V gene: SGHTA, FQGNSA. Spanning cysteine to phenylalanine, the CDR3 consists of 16 amino acids. CDR3 DNA only is kept here, 48 bases in frame from base 1. The data derive from a study of blood T cell repertoires in COVID-19 (dated by TCRdb to 2019 to 2021). Study-wide context: Samples from collaborators originated in the United States, Italy and Spain and spanned both the acute and convalescent phases of COVID-19. The prospective study material was composed of cDNA or gDNA derived from T cells, B-cell-depleted T cells, or PBMCs. The dataset comprised deeply sampled blood TCRbeta repertoires from subjects exposed to, actively infected with, or recovered from COVID-19. A freely available public database, intended as a resource for researchers studying the immune response to SARS-CoV-2, is where the repertoires were released. The samples were drawn from two sources: the first 160 participants of the ongoing ImmuneRACE study, and fewer than 1,500 subjects contributed by 6 global collaborators. Sample metadata almost always included a de-identified subject ID, COVID-19 status, age in years and sex. HLA class I and class II types, where available, came from metadata supplied by the sample provider rather than from assay-based typing. Study-wide findings and limitations: The amount of clinical and demographic metadata varied by source and participant and was provided uncurated.

TCRbeta CDR3 regions were amplified from genomic DNA by means of the immunoSEQ Assay, a bias-controlled multiplex PCR. On the authors' methods: Nucleated cell counts per sample were estimated from amplification of reference gene primers within the assay. To quantify the absolute abundance of each unique TCRbeta CDR3 rearrangement, sequence reads were collapsed and filtered. Productive Simpson clonality was computed per sample as the square root of Simpson's diversity index over productive rearrangements. TCRdb took over this immuneACCESS table, retaining in-frame rearrangements with V and J assigned. Such tables are incomplete; in checked studies, under half of the missing clones stem from an unresolved V gene, and the remainder is unexplained. From that table come the V and J calls and clone size; the DNA was used to work out D and trimming. Present in this sample are 250,000 to 350,000 clones, 87% of which were seen just once. The ten largest clones represent roughly 2.3% of the sample.

The receptor's source is a man aged 18 to 30 with active or convalescent COVID-19. The sequence joins TRBV7-2 to TRBJ2-5; TRBD1 is possibly the D segment (5 matching bases). Source material: peripheral blood. The CDR3 corresponds to CASSLAFRQGQETQYF. Here is the DNA: TGTGCCAGCAGCTTAGCTTTCCGGCAGGGACAAGAGACCCAGTACTTC. Here the CDR3 is joined to the reference TRBV7-2 and TRBJ2-5 genes, and the full variable domain is: GAGVSQSPSNKVTEKGKDVELRCDPISGHTALYWYRQSLGQGLEFLIYFQGNSAPDKSGLPSDRFSAERTGGSVSTLTIQRTQQEDSAVYLCASSLAFRQGQETQYFGPGTRLLVL.